This paragraph reports one TCR beta chain. What this receptor recognizes is not known. No much larger clone is present one base from it, and per-base qualities are unavailable. The cohort comprised 666 healthy bone marrow donors. At the time of sampling, all cohort members were nominally healthy, though unrecorded immune exposures were likely present. The donor was CMV seronegative and was included in the group of over 300 seronegative cohort members. A peripheral blood sample was collected from each donor, and TCR beta sequencing was performed on peripheral blood mononuclear cells. The Qiagen DNeasy Blood Extraction Kit was used to extract genomic DNA from the blood cell samples. This record comes from a study of cytomegalovirus exposure and HLA in healthy donors listed by TCRdb under 2017. For context, the study as a whole: In an earlier analysis of 550 to 750 of the donors, about 270 Gb of sequence data and 90 million to 130 million unique TCR beta sequences from 180 million or so T cells were reported. Roughly 290 gigabases of sequencing data and roughly 81 million unique TCR sequences made up an early release that covered under 750 HLA-typed donors. The genetic ancestry cluster associated with self-reported Caucasian donors included 80% to 90% of the approximately 430 genotyped donors. The study aimed to test whether signatures of past pathogen exposure could be identified by cataloging public T cell receptors. The study used immunosequencing to profile the T cell repertoires of about 670 subjects and linked those repertoires to cytomegalovirus serostatus. Along with the roughly 700-subject first cohort, a separate validation cohort of 120 different subjects was used. The study combined high-throughput TCR immunosequencing, statistical association of individual TCRs with disease status, and machine learning to predict cytomegalovirus infection status. A later analysis re-examined previously published TCR beta repertoires from 610 or so donors and added high-resolution HLA genotyping to investigate patterns of TCR occurrence. Rather than using new phenotypic data, the later analysis identified candidate immune exposures from TCR beta sequences and from how often those sequences occurred across donors. An earlier analysis of around 540 of the donors applied high-throughput TCR beta sequencing to assess whether each TCR beta V gene segment acted as functional or pseudogenic. Alongside the repertoire data, information on donor age, sex, ethnicity and CMV serostatus was compiled. A later genetic analysis took genome-wide SNP genotypes for about 55% of the roughly 670 donors and used that subset as a discovery cohort. Every repertoire in the discovery cohort had been generated on one and the same sequencing platform. HLA typing included class I and class II loci at four-digit resolution. Typing coverage varied by locus: roughly 629-640 donors for A, B, C, DRB1 and DQB1; roughly 510 for DQA1; over 600 for DPA1; approximately 470 for DPB1. Roughly 5 DR-DQ haplotypes were handled as single units for association and clustering, since linkage in the cohort was strong. Among 300 to 450 genotyped donors of the cohort, an average of about 240,000 unique TCR beta nucleotide sequences were sequenced per donor, 15% to 20% of them non-productive.

Library construction relied on the immunoSEQ multiplex PCR assay. A mixture of 60 forward primers for TCR Vbeta segments and 13 reverse primers for TCR Jbeta segments was used in the multiplex PCR. The CDR3 region of rearranged TCR beta genes was amplified from genomic DNA by a multiplex PCR assay. On the Illumina HiSeq System, the amplified TCR beta libraries were sequenced as 87-base-pair reads. The paper's processing steps were these. A later analysis counted about 80 million unique TCR beta chains across the 640 or so repertoires, and 10 million to 12 million of these chains were shared by at least two donors. To remove PCR and sequencing errors, raw reads were error-corrected and collapsed into unique sequences using a nearest-neighbor algorithm that merged closely related sequences. CDR3 sequences were aligned to IMGT reference sequences to assign V, D and J gene segments. Each retained sequence needed at least a six-nucleotide match to both a V gene segment and a J gene segment. A rearrangement was called productive if the CDR3 had no stop codons and remained in frame with V and J, and every other rearrangement was called non-productive. Following IMGT convention, CDR3 was defined as the stretch from the second conserved V-encoded cysteine up to the conserved J-encoded phenylalanine. Sequences without an unambiguous match to a single V gene segment were excluded from the earlier analysis of 450 to 650 of the donors. An earlier analysis of some 610 of the donors called V segments functional above 56.7% productive rearrangements and segregating when the between-donor standard deviation exceeded 5%. To diagnose cytomegalovirus status from the catalog of TCR beta chain sequences, a statistical classification framework was built. In a later analysis, V and J genes were assigned by comparing TCR nucleotide sequences against IMGT/GENE-DB human TR gene sequences. Using the TCRdist pipeline, a later analysis assigned CDR3 sequences along with most-parsimonious VDJ recombination scenarios. In a later analysis, each TCR beta chain was defined by its CDR3 amino acid sequence together with its V-gene family, and reads without a unique V-gene family were excluded. To address suspected cross-contamination and a sequencing artifact, a later analysis removed approximately 600 highly shared, low-generation-probability nucleotide sequences. For each public chain, a later analysis derived a clonal expansion index from normalized ranks of inferred template counts within each repertoire. A later analysis computed generation probabilities with a VDJ recombination model fitted to out-of-frame rearrangements, and checked the results against IGoR. In a later analysis, TCR-TCR, TCR-HLA and TCR-CMV co-occurrence was scored with hypergeometric tests, and a repertoire-size bias correction was applied to TCR pairs. False discovery rates were estimated in a later analysis by permuting HLA or CMV assignments 20 times. In a later analysis, co-occurring TCRs were grouped using DBSCAN, and TCRdist sequence similarity was added for clustering within HLA-allele-positive subsets. Repertoires with fewer than 30,000 or more than 120,000 public chains, plus five repertoires with anomalous nucleotide sharing, were excluded from co-occurrence clustering. Not all clones reach the TCRdb copy of this immuneACCESS table, which keeps in-frame sequences only. Checked studies attribute under half of the gap to unresolved V genes and leave the rest unexplained. V, J and clone size reflect that table, while D and trimming were determined from the DNA. For this sample the table gives about 180,000 clones, of which more than 60% were detected only once. The top ten constitute 1.4% of the sample.

The study at large found these results: In a later analysis, around 17,000 TCR beta sequences were associated with specific HLA alleles at a false discovery rate of 0.05. This cohort had only TCR beta chains sequenced, and the lack of alpha or paired-chain data limited which features could be detected. The classifier was reported to diagnose cytomegalovirus status with high specificity and sensitivity in both the original and validation cohorts. The authors suggested that the approach could potentially be generalized to other disease states and immunological phenotypes. CMV serostatus was the only immune exposure information available for the cohort. Because HLA typing was unavailable for some donors at each locus, only the typed subset was used in association tests. Some IMGT-functional V segments, including TRBV6-2 and TRBV6-3, could not be told apart with the 87-base-pair reads, so those segments were excluded. An association between a missense DCLRE1C variant and V-gene and J-gene trimming of TCR beta chains was found in a later genetic analysis and replicated in an independent cohort. A later analysis found that most CMV-associated TCR beta chains appeared HLA-restricted, with HLA associations seemingly driven largely by CMV exposure. A further reported finding was that TCR beta sequences accurately predicted the HLA-A and HLA-B alleles for most subjects in the first cohort. In an earlier analysis of over 550 of the donors, most TCR beta V segments were observed in productive rearrangements about 87% or about 30% of the time, broadly matching IMGT annotations. According to a later analysis, parvovirus B19, influenza, CMV and Epstein-Barr virus appeared linked to several top co-occurrence clusters. Correlated functional status among segregating V segments might reflect linkage disequilibrium, but an unknown experimental factor could not be ruled out. In a later analysis, HLA-associated TCR beta chains showed more clonal expansion and lower generation probabilities than non-associated chains that were equally common. The presence/absence analyses assumed that sequencing depth was roughly uniform across donors, and that assumption may not be true. Most TCR sequences were seen in very few donors, while some public TCRs were found in many individuals. In vitro tests confirmed that a few of the cytomegalovirus-associated TCR beta chains recognize cytomegalovirus antigens. Compared with the roughly 600-donor mean, donors in an Asian-associated ancestry cluster had fewer N-insertions in productive TCRs, according to a later genetic analysis. When HLA alleles, especially DR and DQ, strongly co-occurred, attributing TCR associations to individual alleles was difficult. A cluster of highly shared sequence variants was judged likely to represent a technical artifact of the sequencing pipeline. The study listed over 150 TCR beta chains as associated with cytomegalovirus. In a later analysis, TCR association rates were found to vary across HLA loci, with the most associated TCRs seen for DRB1 alleles and the fewest for HLA-C alleles. Because counts were too low, under 20 rarely observed V segments, including chromosome 9 orphons, were left out of the earlier analysis of several hundred of the donors.

A distance of 18 bases separates the germline ends of V and J, which lose 2 bases and 7 bases respectively. The CDR3 spans 15 residues, from the cysteine through the phenylalanine. Only the CDR3 region is kept as DNA, spanning 45 bases read in frame from base 1. Via the germline V gene, CDR1 is SGHTS and CDR2 YDEGEE. The sequenced material came from PBMCs. The rearranged chain carries TRBV5-8 and TRBJ1-2; a tentative D call is TRBD1 (6 bases match). The origin of this receptor is a man aged 18 to 29 in good health and CMV-seronegative. At the DNA level, the sequence is TGTGCCAGCAGCTTCACAGGGACCATAGGAAGTGGCTACACCTTC. It is translated as CASSFTGTIGSGYTF.